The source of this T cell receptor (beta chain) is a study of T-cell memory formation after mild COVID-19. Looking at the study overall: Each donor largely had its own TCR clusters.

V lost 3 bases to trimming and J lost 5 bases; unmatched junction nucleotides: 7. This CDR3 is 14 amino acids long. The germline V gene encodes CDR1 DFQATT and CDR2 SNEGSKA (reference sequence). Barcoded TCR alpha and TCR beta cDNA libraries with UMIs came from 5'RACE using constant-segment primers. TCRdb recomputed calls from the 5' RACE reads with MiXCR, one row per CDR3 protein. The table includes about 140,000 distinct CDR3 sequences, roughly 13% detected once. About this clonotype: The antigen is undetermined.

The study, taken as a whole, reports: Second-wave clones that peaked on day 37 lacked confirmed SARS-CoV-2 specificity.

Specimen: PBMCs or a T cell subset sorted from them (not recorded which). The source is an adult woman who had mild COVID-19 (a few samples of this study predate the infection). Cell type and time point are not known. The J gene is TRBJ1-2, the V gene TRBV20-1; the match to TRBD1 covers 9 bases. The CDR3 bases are TGCAGTGCTAGGCCCCCGGGACAGGGATATGGCTACACCTTC. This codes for CSARPPGQGYGYTF.